The next 20 T cell receptor beta chains were all read from a single sample in a study of regulatory T cells in long-lasting Graves disease. Arm-PCR with iRepertoire HTBI primers amplified the CDR3 regions for these TCR beta libraries. TCRdb called the multiplex PCR reads again in MiXCR, with one record for every CDR3 protein. The sample lists fewer than 400,000 distinct CDR3 sequences; roughly a fifth were seen once. Time point in this sample: persistent/refractory GD, antithyroid drugs over 5 years with positive TRAb. PBMC RNA was the source of the TCR library. Sequences were derived from peripheral blood mononuclear cells (PBMCs), sampled when the disease was refractory, from a patient treated with antithyroid drugs. The receptors were sampled from a female donor with Graves disease.

This clonotype was observed many times. The chain joins TRBV3-1 to TRBJ2-5; D is perhaps TRBD2 (6 bases). Germline CDR1 is LGHDT and CDR2 is YNNKEL (reference sequence). This CDR3 comprises 16 residues. Trimming took 3 bases from V and 1 from J, leaving 15 bases between them. The CDR3 loop reads CASSQRDFYSQETQYF. DNA for the CDR3: TGTGCCAGCAGCCAGAGGGACTTCTACAGCCAAGAGACCCAGTACTTC.

The chain carries TRBV12-3 or TRBV12-4 and TRBJ2-7; 8 bases agree with TRBD1. The CDR3 loop spans 15 amino acids. V gave up 8 bases and J gave up 4 bases; unmatched junction bases: 13. In DNA form, the CDR3 reads TGTGCCAGCCGCGTGGACAGGGCGCAAACGTACGAGCAGTACTTC. Protein product: CASRVDRAQTYEQYF.

In this sample, this clonotype turned up a few times. The V call is TRBV4-1, the J call TRBJ1-4; D not resolved. The germline V gene encodes CDR1 MGHRA and CDR2 YSYEKL. The CDR3 spans 13 residues. V dropped 2 bases and J dropped 8 bases, with 9 bases sitting between them. As DNA, the CDR3 is TGCGCCAGCAGCCAACTAGTGGGGGAAAAACTGTTTTTT. It codes for CASSQLVGEKLFF.

This clonotype was observed at least ten times. V and J are TRBV28 and TRBJ2-7; TRBD2 is a possible D gene (5 bases). CDR1 MDHEN and CDR2 SYDVKM come from the germline V gene. The CDR3 loop spans 13 amino acids. Trimming left V 3 bases short and J 5 bases short, with 11 bases between. CDR3 residues: CASSLSTSNEQYF. The CDR3, as DNA: TGTGCCAGCAGTTTGTCTACTAGTAACGAGCAGTACTTC. The entire variable domain, with the rest obtained from reference TRBV28 and TRBJ2-7, is as follows: DVKVTQSSRYLVKRTGEKVFLECVQDMDHENMFWYRQDPGLGLRLIYFSYDVKMKEKGDIPEGYSVSREKKERFSLILESASTNQTSMYLCASSLSTSNEQYFGPGTRLTVT.

The rearrangement uses TRBV24-1 and TRBJ2-1, with TRBD2 matching 8 bases. The junction had 10 bases not matched to a gene; V was cut back by 4 bases and J by 0 bases. The CDR3 is 18 amino acids. Germline V CDR1 and CDR2: KGHDR, SFDVKD. The CDR3 protein is CATSDPTSAGSSYNEQFF. The CDR3 DNA follows: TGTGCCACCAGTGACCCGACTAGCGCGGGGAGCTCCTACAATGAGCAGTTCTTC.

This chain uses TRBV5-1 with TRBJ2-7; D is unclear. The V and J ends lost 5 bases and 3 bases respectively, with 18 bases between them. The CDR3 contains 15 residues. Germline assignment: CDR1 SGHRS and CDR2 YFSETQ. The CDR3 DNA sequence: TGCGCCAGCAGGACAAGATCTGAAGGGAACTACGAGCAGTACTTC. Translated: CASRTRSEGNYEQYF.

The J gene is TRBJ2-7, the V gene TRBV5-1, with 7 bases aligning to TRBD1. With 5 bases clipped from V and 2 bases from J, the junction kept 4 bases outside the gene matches. Per the germline V gene, CDR1 is SGHRS and CDR2 is YFSETQ. This CDR3 has 13 residues. In DNA form, the CDR3 reads TGCGCCAGCAGGGCTGGACAGGCCTACGAGCAGTACTTC. Translating it yields CASRAGQAYEQYF.

The J gene is TRBJ2-1, the V gene TRBV18; a possible D gene is TRBD2 (6 bases). Germline loops: CDR1 KGHSH, CDR2 LQKENI. The V end was cut by 2 bases, the J end by 15 bases, with 14 bases between. This CDR3 contains 12 residues. The CDR3: CASSPTGERRFF. For the CDR3, the DNA is TGTGCCAGCTCACCAACGGGGGAGAGGCGGTTCTTC.

This clonotype has just a few counts. The gene calls are TRBV2 and TRBJ2-3; the D call may be TRBD1 or TRBD2 (6 bases each). V shed 6 bases and J shed 8 bases, with 18 bases lying between them. The CDR3 extends over 14 amino acids. From germline, CDR1 is SNHLY and CDR2 FYNNEI. The CDR3 DNA is TGTGCCAGCAGCCCGGGGGCCCTGACGGGTACGCAGTATTTT. This gives the protein CASSPGALTGTQYF. Filled out from reference TRBV2 and TRBJ2-3, the complete variable domain reads EPEVTQTPSHQVTQMGQEVILRCVPISNHLYFYWYRQILGQKVEFLVSFYNNEISEKSEIFDDQFSVERPDGSNFTLKIRSTKLEDSAMYFCASSPGALTGTQYFGPGTRLTVL.

On this clonotype itself: This clone may be a read error of a much larger clone one base away. The chain couples TRBV6-2 or TRBV6-3 to TRBJ2-7; D unresolved. In germline, CDR1 is MNHEY, CDR2 SVGEGT. The V end was cut by 0 bases, the J end by 1 base, with 7 bases between. The CDR3 has 14 residues. The CDR3: CASSYSPASYEQYF. CDR3 in DNA: TGTGCCAGCAGTTACTCTCCCGCATCCTACGAGCAGTACTTC.

The rearrangement uses TRBV20-1 and TRBJ2-2; 10 bases match TRBD1. The germline gives CDR1 DFQATT, CDR2 SNEGSKA (reference sequence). The J segment lost 1 base and the V segment lost 3 bases, leaving 11 bases of the junction unmatched. The CDR3 spans 18 residues. DNA of the CDR3: TGCAGTGCTAGTCTGCGTTCGGGACAGGGGTTGAACACCGGGGAGCTGTTTTTT. This encodes CSASLRSGQGLNTGELFF.

This chain joins TRBV10-3 and TRBJ1-1, with 8 bases aligning to TRBD1. CDR1 ENHRY and CDR2 SYGVKD come from the germline V gene. The CDR3 is 13 residues long. V lost 9 bases and J lost 5; bases outside the gene matches: 8. The CDR3 bases are TGTGCCATTGGACAGGGTTTGGGTACTGAAGCTTTCTTT. Protein product: CAIGQGLGTEAFF.

The genes are TRBV14 and TRBJ2-7; tentative D call: TRBD2 (5 bases). CDR1 is SGHDN, CDR2 FVKESK, per germline. The CDR3 is 15 residues long. V was shortened by 4 bases and J by 6 bases, with 19 bases between the two germline ends. The CDR3 DNA reads as TGTGCCAGCAGCCCTAATTTAGCGTCTATTAGCGAGCAGTACTTC. Amino acid sequence: CASSPNLASISEQYF. The entire variable domain, with the rest obtained from reference TRBV14 and TRBJ2-7, is as follows: EAGVTQFPSHSVIEKGQTVTLRCDPISGHDNLYWYRRVMGKEIKFLLHFVKESKQDESGMPNNRFLAERTGGTYSTLKVQPAELEDSGVYFCASSPNLASISEQYFGPGTRLTVT.

The chain joins TRBV18 to TRBJ1-1; D gene uncertain. This CDR3 is 13 amino acids long. Trimming took off 1 base at V and 1 base at J, with 4 bases between the two ends. Germline V gene sequence: CDR1 KGHSH, CDR2 LQKENI. Here the CDR3 DNA reads TGTGCCAGCTCACCACAGAGGAACACTGAAGCTTTCTTT. Translating it yields CASSPQRNTEAFF.

CDR3 DNA: TGTGCCAGCAGTCCCGGACTAGCGGGGGGGCGCTCTGAGCAGTTCTTC. Translated, it gives CASSPGLAGGRSEQFF. The rearrangement uses TRBV12-3 or TRBV12-4 and TRBJ2-1; 15 bases agree with TRBD2. CDR3 size: 16 residues. The J segment lost 9 bases and the V segment lost 5 bases, leaving 8 bases of the junction unmatched.

With respect to this clonotype: It is likely a read error: a sequence one base away is far more abundant. The chain employs TRBV27 and TRBJ1-1, with D possibly being TRBD1 (5 bases). Per germline, CDR1 MNHEY and CDR2 SMNVEV (reference sequence). Trimming removed 5 bases at V and 8 bases at J, with 15 bases between. The CDR3 extends over 13 amino acids. CDR3 loop: CASSDVQGLEAFF. The CDR3 nucleotides read TGTGCCAGCAGTGATGTTCAGGGACTGGAAGCTTTCTTT.

This clonotype occurred many times. V and J are TRBV7-2 and TRBJ1-2; D might be TRBD1 (5 bases). The CDR3 has 14 amino acids. Trimming removed 3 bases from V and 0 bases from J, with 8 bases in between. Germline assignment: CDR1 SGHTA and CDR2 FQGNSA. DNA of the CDR3: TGTGCCAGCAGCTTGGGACTAACTAACTATGGCTACACCTTC. As protein: CASSLGLTNYGYTF.

This clonotype was detected ten times or more. The rearrangement uses TRBV29-1 and TRBJ1-4; a weak D match, TRBD1 (6 bases). Germline V gene data show CDR1 as SQVTM and CDR2 as ANQGSEA. The ends were cut back, 5 bases at V and 4 bases at J, with 11 bases in the middle. The CDR3 is 13 amino acids. The CDR3 loop reads CSVTRGLNEKLFF. CDR3 DNA sequence: TGCAGCGTTACCAGGGGACTTAATGAAAAACTGTTTTTT.

This clonotype is a singleton in its sample. This chain joins TRBV10-3 and TRBJ2-2; TRBD1 agrees at 9 bases. Trimming removed 3 bases from V and 5 bases from J; junction bases left unmatched: 10. The CDR3 has 17 residues. Germline lookup yields CDR1 ENHRY and CDR2 SYGVKD. Here the CDR3 DNA reads TGTGCCATCAGTGATCAACCCTCGGGACAGGGAACCGGGGAGCTGTTTTTT. This gives the protein CAISDQPSGQGTGELFF.

This clonotype has a count of ten or more. The chain has TRBV10-3 and TRBJ1-1; D not resolved. The CDR3 is 15 amino acids. V shed 3 bases and J shed 0 bases, with 11 bases lying between them. Germline V lookup: CDR1 ENHRY, CDR2 SYGVKD. As DNA, the CDR3 is TGTGCCATCAGTGAACGCGACAAGCTGAACACTGAAGCTTTCTTT. Translating it yields CAISERDKLNTEAFF.